Each of the 13 T cell receptor beta chains below was sequenced from the same sample in a study of response to subunit inactivated influenza vaccine. TCRdb re-derived calls from the RT-PCR reads in MiXCR, one entry per CDR3 protein. This sample has over 400,000 distinct CDR3 sequences, with roughly 13% found just once. The sample here was PBMCs from blood, taken around seven weeks after vaccination. The source of these receptors is a man in his fifties or sixties who received an inactivated influenza vaccine.

This chain uses TRBV5-1 with TRBJ2-7, with D unresolved. Per the germline V gene, CDR1 is SGHRS and CDR2 is YFSETQ. This CDR3 has 13 residues. Trimming shortened V by 7 bases and J by 0 bases, and 11 bases separated the two germline ends. The CDR3 coding sequence is TGCGCCAGCCGGGCAGACAACTCCTACGAGCAGTACTTC. As protein: CASRADNSYEQYF.

The chain has TRBV29-1 and TRBJ2-5, with D perhaps matching TRBD2 (6 bases). Germline lookup yields CDR1 SQVTM and CDR2 ANQGSEA. The CDR3 spans 14 residues. The germline V and J ends were trimmed by 3 bases and 3 bases, with 14 bases remaining between them. The CDR3 reads CSVEAGSAKETQYF. In DNA, the CDR3 is TGCAGCGTTGAGGCGGGGTCCGCGAAAGAGACCCAGTACTTC.

This clonotype was seen a few times. The chain carries TRBV6-2 or TRBV6-3 and TRBJ1-6, with TRBD1 matching over 9 bases. The germline V gene encodes CDR1 MNHEY and CDR2 SVGEGT. After removal of 2 bases from V and 10 bases from J, the junction contained 6 bases not matched to a gene. The CDR3 contains 15 residues. The CDR3 here is CASSYRGTGRSPLHF. The CDR3 bases are TGTGCCAGCAGTTACCGAGGGACAGGGAGGTCACCCCTCCACTTT.

The chain uses TRBV5-1 and TRBJ2-2; D is unresolved. This CDR3 spans 18 amino acids. From germline, CDR1 is SGHRS and CDR2 YFSETQ. V lost 0 bases and J lost 5, with 20 bases in between. The CDR3 protein is CASSLGPLGSVWTGELFF. Written as DNA, the CDR3 is TGCGCCAGCAGCTTGGGCCCCCTGGGGTCGGTTTGGACCGGGGAGCTGTTTTTT.

This clonotype occurred many times. The J gene is TRBJ1-1, the V gene TRBV7-9, with TRBD1 as a possible D gene (5 bases). The germline CDR1 and CDR2 sequences are SEHNR and FQNEAQ (reference sequence). The CDR3 is 14 residues long. V lost 4 bases to trimming and J lost 5 bases, with 14 bases between them. The CDR3 DNA reads TGTGCCAGCAGCTCAGGGAGGGTAATAACTGAAGCTTTCTTT. As protein: CASSSGRVITEAFF. The full variable domain, its missing parts supplied by reference TRBV7-9 and TRBJ1-1, is DTGVSQNPRHKITKRGQNVTFRCDPISEHNRLYWYRQTLGQGPEFLTYFQNEAQLEKSRLLSDRFSAERPKGSFSTLEIQRTEQGDSAMYLCASSSGRVITEAFFGQGTRLTVV.

In its sample, this clonotype was seen a few times. The genes are TRBV29-1 and TRBJ1-2, with D possibly matching TRBD1 (5 bases). The CDR3 length is 11 residues. Germline CDR1 SQVTM, CDR2 ANQGSEA. V lost 6 bases to trimming and J lost 6 bases, with 11 bases between them. The CDR3: CSVPRGDGYTF. The CDR3 DNA is TGCAGCGTCCCTCGGGGGGATGGCTACACCTTC.

The V and J genes are TRBV20-1 and TRBJ2-1, with 8 nucleotides matching TRBD2. The CDR3 extends over 13 amino acids. Germline values: CDR1 DFQATT, CDR2 SNEGSKA (reference sequence). V shed 7 bases, J shed 7 bases, and the junction held 9 bases outside the gene matches. The CDR3 DNA reads TGCAGTGTACGGGAGGGTGGGGTGAATGAGCAGTTCTTC. This codes for CSVREGGVNEQFF.

This clonotype was seen only a few times. The rearrangement links TRBV20-1 to TRBJ2-2; D is undetermined. The CDR3 consists of 13 residues. Germline CDR1 reads DFQATT; CDR2 reads SNEGSKA (reference sequence). V lost 5 bases to trimming and J lost 4 bases, with 11 bases between them. This CDR3 is CSAPDGPTGELFF. For the CDR3, the DNA is TGCAGTGCTCCCGATGGCCCCACCGGGGAGCTGTTTTTT.

In this sample, this clonotype turned up a few times. The chain uses TRBV7-2 and TRBJ1-2; no definite D call. This CDR3 spans 14 amino acids. Germline lookup yields CDR1 SGHTA and CDR2 FQGNSA. The germline V and J ends were trimmed by 1 base and 8 bases, with 14 bases remaining between them. The CDR3 coding sequence is TGTGCCAGCAGCTTAGGGCCGGGCCCTTCGGGCTACACCTTC. Its translation is CASSLGPGPSGYTF.

The table lists this clonotype with a count of one. This chain joins TRBV4-2 and TRBJ1-1; D remains unclear. In germline, CDR1 is LGHNA, CDR2 YNFKEQ. Trimming removed 6 bases at V and 4 bases at J, with 12 bases between. The CDR3 consists of 13 residues. For the CDR3, the DNA is TGTGCCAGCAGGCAAAATTGGATCACTGAAGCTTTCTTT. This gives the protein CASRQNWITEAFF.

This clonotype was found a few times. The rearrangement links TRBV20-1 to TRBJ2-3; the match to TRBD2 covers 12 bases. The CDR3 loop spans 16 amino acids. Germline CDR1 and CDR2: DFQATT and SNEGSKA (reference sequence). The V segment lost 0 bases and the J segment 6 bases; nucleotides outside the gene matches: 7. CDR3 sequence: CSARDQLAGGFDTQYF. The CDR3 region has the DNA TGCAGTGCTAGAGATCAGCTAGCGGGGGGGTTTGATACGCAGTATTTT.

The J gene is TRBJ2-3, the V gene TRBV29-1; 8 nucleotides line up with TRBD1. Germline values: CDR1 SQVTM, CDR2 ANQGSEA. Trimming removed 4 bases from V and 2 bases from J; junction bases left unmatched: 11. CDR3 size: 16 residues. CDR3 DNA: TGCAGCGTTGGAATCAGGGGGCGAACCTTCACAGATACGCAGTATTTT. Its protein product is CSVGIRGRTFTDTQYF.

In DNA form, the CDR3 reads TGCGCCAGCAGCGTTACTCTTCGAAGCGGAGGGATATACAATGAGCAGTTCTTC. It encodes CASSVTLRSGGIYNEQFF. The V gene is TRBV5-1, the J gene TRBJ2-1, with a tentative D call TRBD2 (6 bases). Germline V lookup: CDR1 SGHRS, CDR2 YFSETQ. CDR3 length equals 18 residues. V lost 4 bases to trimming and J lost 4 bases, with 24 bases between them.